This T cell receptor beta chain came from a study of blood T cell repertoires in COVID-19. Study-wide background: Whether acute or convalescent, the COVID-19 samples came from the United States, Italy and Spain.

Profiling relied on immunoSEQ multiplex PCR, and the TCRdb table lists in-frame clones only, not all of them. The sample has 130,000 or so clones; 70% to 85% are singletons. V was cut by 5 bases and J by 1 base, with 20 bases left in between. The germline V gene encodes CDR1 LNHDA and CDR2 SQIVND (reference sequence). This CDR3 contains 17 residues. The sequencing sample was made of peripheral blood. V and J are TRBV19 and TRBJ1-1, with D possibly TRBD1 on 5 matching bases. This sequence originates from a woman of 80 years or more with acute or convalescent COVID-19. CDR3 loop: CASSPYLRRGSNTEAFF. The DNA of the CDR3 is TGTGCCAGTAGTCCTTATCTGAGGAGGGGATCGAACACTGAAGCTTTCTTT.